What follows is one T cell receptor (beta chain) and its context. Clones were read by immunoSEQ multiplex PCR, and TCRdb kept only the in-frame ones, dropping some. This sample has some 69,000 clones, with 96% found just once. CDR1 KGHSH and CDR2 LQKENI come from the germline V gene. The CDR3 contains 13 residues. V trimming: 3 bases; J trimming: 6 bases; junction bases outside the gene matches: 4. This sample was taken from a study of cytomegalovirus exposure and HLA in healthy donors. This sequence was found in a woman between 18 and 29 years old in good health and CMV-seropositive. The chain joins TRBV18 to TRBJ1-2; 7 nucleotides line up with TRBD1. The sample consisted of PBMCs. The CDR3 nucleotides read TGTGCCAGCTCACCTGACAGGGCTGATGGCTACACCTTC. It is translated as CASSPDRADGYTF.